Below, 26 T cell receptor beta chains from the same sample are listed, as sequenced in a study of blood T cells in healthy people across ages (dated by TCRdb to the mid-2010s). Receptor libraries were prepared by 5' RACE. TCRdb shows the sequencer as Illumina HiSeq 2500. A second about 6 to 11 cycle PCR used a sample-barcoded 5' primer and a J-beta primer mix. TCRdb passed the public sequencing reads through fastp at Q25 and MiXCR, retaining productive beta sequences. A single entry per CDR3 protein holds the most common genes and DNA from its merged rows. The sample yields over a million distinct CDR3 sequences; around two fifths were counted once. Jointly, the top ten make up roughly 7.9% of the sample. Source material: blood. The receptors come from a young woman in good health.

The count of this clonotype is one. V is TRBV7-8 and J is TRBJ1-2, with 9 positions matching TRBD1. Trimming at V came to 0 bases and at J to 0 bases, leaving 5 bases not matched to a gene. CDR1 and CDR2 (germline): SGHVS, FQNEAQ. There are 17 residues in the CDR3. The CDR3 coding sequence is TGTGCCAGCAGCTTAGCGAACGGGACAGGGTCTAACTATGGCTACACCTTC. It yields the protein CASSLANGTGSNYGYTF.

This chain uses TRBV20-1 with TRBJ2-5; TRBD1 matches 10 bases. The CDR3 sequence is 14 residues long. V lost 5 bases and J lost 3; bases outside the gene matches: 6. Germline CDR1 and CDR2: DFQATT and SNEGSKA (reference sequence). The CDR3 loop reads CSAGPTGGKETQYF. As DNA, the CDR3 is TGCAGTGCTGGGCCGACAGGGGGCAAAGAGACCCAGTACTTC.

This clonotype was counted only a few times. The rearrangement links TRBV6-2 or TRBV6-3 to TRBJ2-3; a weak D match, TRBD1 (6 bases). Germline V gene sequence: CDR1 MNHEY, CDR2 SVGEGT. V was shortened by 5 bases and J by 5 bases, with 29 bases between the two germline ends. The CDR3 runs 19 residues. CDR3 protein: CASSPDRPLQRGNGDTQYF. The CDR3 DNA reads TGTGCCAGCAGTCCAGACCGACCGCTGCAGAGGGGGAATGGAGATACGCAGTATTTT.

The table lists this clonotype with a few counts. The J gene is TRBJ2-1, the V gene TRBV20-1, with 10 positions matching TRBD2. The J segment lost 5 bases and the V segment lost 1 base, leaving 14 bases of the junction unmatched. Germline CDR1 and CDR2: DFQATT and SNEGSKA (reference sequence). The CDR3 is 18 amino acids. The DNA of the CDR3 is TGCAGTGCTAGAGTGGCTAGCGGGGGCCGGACAAATAACAATGAGCAGTTCTTC. This gives the protein CSARVASGGRTNNNEQFF.

This rearrangement joins TRBV27 to TRBJ1-2; 9 bases are shared with TRBD1. J was trimmed by 4 bases and V by 6 bases; bases with no gene match: 9. This CDR3 is 15 amino acids long. Germline CDR1 and CDR2: MNHEY and SMNVEV (reference sequence). The CDR3 bases are TGTGCCAGCAGGGGACAGGGAACCTTAACCTATGGCTACACCTTC. It codes for CASRGQGTLTYGYTF.

Concerning this clonotype itself: A read error may explain this, as a much larger clone is one base away. The chain links TRBV30 to TRBJ2-3; the D call may be TRBD1 or TRBD2 (6 bases each). The ends were cut back, 8 bases at V and 3 bases at J, with 21 bases in the middle. The CDR3 has 15 amino acids. Germline V gene data show CDR1 as GTSNPN and CDR2 as SVGIG (reference sequence). CDR3 protein: CARHLSGAGTDTQYF. The CDR3 nucleotides read TGTGCCCGTCACCTCTCGGGGGCGGGGACAGATACGCAGTATTTT.

This clonotype was picked up a small number of times. This sequence joins TRBV21-1 and TRBJ1-5; the D call in the table, TRBD1, was not verified against the DNA. TRBV21-1 is a pseudogene locus. The CDR3 is 16 residues long. The CDR3 region is CASSKRWTGGGQPQHF. Here the CDR3 DNA reads TGTGCCAGCAGCAAAAGGTGGACAGGGGGGGGTCAGCCCCAGCATTTT.

This sequence joins TRBV20-1 and TRBJ2-1; 7 nucleotides align to TRBD2. The length of the CDR3 is 15 residues. Germline V lookup: CDR1 DFQATT, CDR2 SNEGSKA (reference sequence). Trimming cost V 6 bases and J 6 bases; bases outside gene matches: 14. The CDR3 nucleotides are TGCAGTGCCATCGAGGGAGGGAGTGGGGCCAATGAGCAGTTCTTC. This codes for CSAIEGGSGANEQFF.

The rearrangement uses TRBV12-5 and TRBJ1-2, with D tentatively TRBD1 (5 bases). The CDR3 has 13 amino acids. V lost 5 bases to trimming and J lost 4 bases, with 11 bases between them. Germline V CDR1 and CDR2: LGHNT, FRNRAP. This chain's CDR3 is CASGGGEGYGYTF. The CDR3 nucleotides read TGTGCTAGTGGTGGGGGAGAGGGCTATGGCTACACCTTC.

The chain is built from TRBV20-1 and TRBJ2-7; either TRBD1 or TRBD2 may fit D (6 bases each). V lost 6 bases and J lost 10, with 22 bases in between. This CDR3 region has 13 residues. CDR1 DFQATT and CDR2 SNEGSKA come from the germline V gene (reference sequence). The chain's CDR3 is CSAKVEGSGAQYF. CDR3 DNA: TGCAGTGCCAAGGTGGAGGGGTCAGGGGCCCAGTACTTC.

A few counts support this clonotype. This sequence joins TRBV9 and TRBJ2-3; 9 bases align to TRBD2. The V gene end was trimmed by 1 base and the J gene end by 0 bases; junction bases not matched to a gene: 3. Germline values: CDR1 SGDLS, CDR2 YYNGEE. The CDR3 runs to 16 residues. CDR3 bases: TGTGCCAGCAGCGTACGCGGGGGGGCAAGCACAGATACGCAGTATTTT. It is translated as CASSVRGGASTDTQYF.

This clonotype was recorded a few times. V gene TRBV7-8 combines with J gene TRBJ2-5; D may correspond to TRBD1 or TRBD2 (6 bases each). The V end lost 7 bases, the J end lost 5 bases, and 17 bases lay between the germline ends. Germline CDR1 is SGHVS and CDR2 is FQNEAQ. The CDR3 is made up of 14 amino acids. CDR3 coding DNA: TGTGCCAGCAAGCTTCCTGTCGGGGGCGAGACCCAGTACTTC. Translating it yields CASKLPVGGETQYF.

This clonotype appeared a few times. The V and J genes are TRBV7-2 and TRBJ2-7; D call uncertain. V lost 10 bases and J lost 4, with 14 bases in between. The CDR3 is made up of 12 amino acids. Germline CDR1 is SGHTA and CDR2 is FQGNSA. CDR3 loop: CATADWNYEQYF. CDR3 DNA sequence: TGTGCCACCGCAGACTGGAATTACGAGCAGTACTTC.

This clonotype was recorded at least ten times. An end of the junction does not agree with germline; a read error may underlie this. V is TRBV5-1 and J is TRBJ2-5; TRBD1 aligns across 7 bases. Per germline, CDR1 SGHRS and CDR2 YFSETQ. The CDR3 runs 14 residues. The CDR3 nucleotides read TGTGCCAGCAGCTTCGGACAGGCACAAGAGACCCAGTACTTC. Protein product: CASSFGQAQETQYF.

V is TRBV3-1 and J is TRBJ1-2, with a tentative D call TRBD1 (5 bases). This CDR3 is built from 14 residues. V lost 3 bases and J 7 bases, leaving 15 bases between the germline ends. The germline V gene has CDR1 LGHDT and CDR2 YNNKEL (reference sequence). Here the CDR3 DNA reads TGTGCCAGCAGCCAGGCCGGGACGGAGGGTGGCTACACCTTC. It encodes CASSQAGTEGGYTF.

As to this clonotype: Sequence at one end of the junction differs from germline and may be a read error. The chain couples TRBV4-1 to TRBJ2-7; perhaps TRBD1 as D (8 bases). This CDR3 has 15 amino acids. From germline, CDR1 is MGHRA and CDR2 YSYEKL. The CDR3 nucleotides read TGCGCCAGCAGCAAAGAGGACAGGGAGGGGAACGAGCAGTACTTC. Amino acid sequence: CASSKEDREGNEQYF.

This sequence joins TRBV4-2 and TRBJ2-1; the D gene is possibly TRBD2 (5 bases). From germline, CDR1 is LGHNA and CDR2 YNFKEQ. The length of the CDR3 is 14 residues. Trimming shortened V by 0 bases and J by 9 bases, and 12 bases separated the two germline ends. CDR3 coding DNA: TGTGCCAGCAGCCAAGATCTGGAGGCGCGTGAGCAGTTCTTC. Protein sequence: CASSQDLEAREQFF.

The chain has TRBV6-2 or TRBV6-3 and TRBJ1-2; TRBD1 agrees at 10 bases. The CDR3 loop spans 17 amino acids. Losses at the gene ends were 6 bases for V and 3 bases for J; bases not matched to a gene: 13. Germline CDR1 is MNHEY and CDR2 is SVGEGT. The DNA of the CDR3 is TGTGCCAGCAGCCCTGAGACAGGGGGCGCGGGACACTATGGCTACACCTTC. This gives the protein CASSPETGGAGHYGYTF.

This clonotype came up many times. The V call is TRBV12-3 or TRBV12-4, the J call TRBJ2-2, with 8 positions matching TRBD2. Unmatched junction bases numbered 10, after V lost 6 bases and J lost 7 bases. CDR3 length: 15 amino acids. The DNA of the CDR3 is TGTGCCAGCAGGCTATCCAGACTAGCGATCGGGGAGCTGTTTTTT. Amino acid sequence: CASRLSRLAIGELFF.

This chain uses TRBV10-3 with TRBJ2-2, with 9 nucleotides matching TRBD1. Germline CDR1 ENHRY, CDR2 SYGVKD. The CDR3 has 17 residues. V shed 6 bases and J 2 bases; nucleotides not matched to a gene: 10. CDR3 in DNA: TGTGCCATCAGAGGCTGGGACAGGGATACTAACACCGGGGAGCTGTTTTTT. It is translated as CAIRGWDRDTNTGELFF.

Details on this clonotype: At one end the junction does not follow the germline gene, possibly because of a read error. The chain uses TRBV27 and TRBJ2-6, with D perhaps given as TRBD1 or TRBD2 (5 bases each). This CDR3 has 15 amino acids. Per germline, CDR1 MNHEY and CDR2 SMNVEV (reference sequence). The CDR3 bases are TGTGCCAGCAGTTTCGATGGCGCCGGGGCCGACGTCCTGACTTTC. Its translation: CASSFDGAGADVLTF.

This clonotype was picked up a small number of times. This chain connects TRBV7-9 to TRBJ1-2, with 8 nucleotides matching TRBD1. V shed 4 bases and J 4 bases; nucleotides not matched to a gene: 5. CDR3 length equals 14 residues. Germline values: CDR1 SEHNR, CDR2 FQNEAQ (reference sequence). The CDR3 loop is CASSSRDRSYGYTF. The CDR3, as DNA: TGTGCCAGCAGCTCAAGGGACAGGTCCTATGGCTACACCTTC.

This chain links TRBV21-1 with TRBJ2-2. TRBV21-1 is recorded as a pseudogene. This CDR3 has 16 amino acids. The CDR3 reads CASSKENFEETGELFF. In nucleotides, the CDR3 is TGTGCCAGCAGCAAGGAGAACTTTGAGGAGACCGGGGAGCTGTTTTTT.

CDR3: CASMRDSSSPLHF. The DNA of the CDR3 is TGTGCCAGCATGCGGGACAGTAGCTCACCCCTCCACTTT. This chain uses TRBV6-6 with TRBJ1-6; 7 nucleotides match TRBD1. This CDR3 is built from 13 residues. Trimming took 7 bases from V and 10 from J; bases not matched to a gene: 7. Per germline, CDR1 MNHNY and CDR2 SVGAGI (reference sequence).

This chain connects TRBV29-1 to TRBJ2-5; no definite D call. The J call is in doubt because the DNA end fits TRBJ2-7 better. The CDR3 sequence is 12 residues long. Germline values: CDR1 SQVTM, CDR2 ANQGSEA. The CDR3 nucleotides read TGCAGCGTTGGGTCCAGGACCAACGAGCAGTACTTC. Its protein is CSVGSRTNEQYF.

There are a few counts of this clonotype. The chain combines TRBV14 with TRBJ2-5; no clear D gene. This CDR3 spans 12 amino acids. From germline, CDR1 is SGHDN and CDR2 FVKESK. V was shortened by 3 bases and J by 3 bases, with 5 bases between the two germline ends. The CDR3 is CASSQAKETQYF. The CDR3, as DNA: TGTGCCAGCAGCCAGGCAAAAGAGACCCAGTACTTC.